This TCR beta chain was retrieved from a study of graft-versus-host responses after intestinal transplantation. Study background: Transplants were multivisceral, liver-intestinal, or isolated intestinal.

Study-level points and caveats: Allografts of one patient group, those with graft-donor T cell macrochimerism, had high graft-versus-host to host-versus-graft clonal ratios. Among circulating GvH clones, peak levels were associated with early post-transplant declines in HvG clones. In recipient marrow, GvH clones were found, and some appeared first in ileum or blood.

The table came from immunoSEQ multiplex PCR; TCRdb's copy has only in-frame clones and leaves some out. The data hold 100,000 or so clones, with about 93% observed a single time. Deletions cut 6 bases from V and 7 bases from J, with 19 bases between. From germline, CDR1 is MNHEY and CDR2 SMNVEV (reference sequence). The CDR3 runs to 15 residues. Remarks on this clone: Its antigen remains unknown.

This sequence originates from a human donor who was the organ donor for an intestinal transplant. Specimen: unstimulated CD8+ T cells sorted from spleen or lymph node cells, collected before transplant. The chain employs TRBV27 and TRBJ2-1; D perhaps matches TRBD2 (5 bases). The CDR3 DNA reads TGTGCCAGCAGACCCAACCCGGGATTATGGAATGAGCAGTTCTTC. The encoded protein is CASRPNPGLWNEQFF.